These 6 T cell receptor beta chains were all obtained from the same sample, sequenced in a study of shared clonotypes between healthy human individuals. The method was immunoSEQ multiplex PCR; TCRdb's version includes in-frame clones alone and lacks a portion of them. The sample has about 2 million clones, roughly 94% seen once. The sequenced material came from naive CD4+ T cells sorted from blood. Subset indicated: CD45RA+ positively selected. The receptor set was obtained from a man aged 18-30 years in good health.

V is TRBV25-1 and J is TRBJ1-2; no firm D call. The CDR3 covers 11 residues. Trimming pared 8 bases from V and 4 bases from J, leaving 8 bases between. Looked up from germline, CDR1 is MGHDK and CDR2 is SYGVNS. CDR3 nucleotide sequence: TGTGCCAGCTTCGGGCCCTATGGCTACACCTTC. It yields the protein CASFGPYGYTF.

V is TRBV7-2 and J is TRBJ2-5, with 14 bases aligning to TRBD2. V lost 5 bases to trimming and J lost 2 bases; unmatched junction nucleotides: 4. CDR1 is SGHTA, CDR2 FQGNSA, per germline. This CDR3 is built from 16 residues. This CDR3 is CASSPTSGRDQETQYF. In nucleotides, the CDR3 is TGTGCCAGCAGCCCGACTAGCGGGAGGGATCAAGAGACCCAGTACTTC.

The chain recombines TRBV10-2 with TRBJ2-2; tentatively, D is TRBD2 (6 bases). The CDR3 consists of 12 residues. Per the germline V gene, CDR1 is WSHSY and CDR2 is SAAADI. Between the trimmed V and J ends, which lost 7 bases and 6 bases, there was a span of 9 bases. The CDR3 sequence is CASTWGAGELFF. The CDR3 DNA sequence: TGCGCCAGCACTTGGGGGGCCGGGGAGCTGTTTTTT.

This clone appeared once. The DNA of the CDR3 is TGTGCCAGCAGCTTAATGTTTTCGGTGGGTTGGGGTGCACCCCTCCACTTT. It is translated as CASSLMFSVGWGAPLHF. The chain is built from TRBV7-2 and TRBJ1-6; no clear D. The CDR3 sequence is 17 residues long. The V end was cut by 2 bases, the J end by 11 bases, with 22 bases between. CDR1 is SGHTA, CDR2 FQGNSA, per germline.

V and J are TRBV9 and TRBJ1-5; the D is unclear. The V and J ends lost 0 bases and 0 bases respectively, with 13 bases between them. This CDR3 has 17 residues. Germline loops: CDR1 SGDLS, CDR2 YYNGEE. The CDR3 sequence: CASSVGPRLNSNQPQHF. The CDR3 region has the DNA TGTGCCAGCAGCGTAGGCCCTCGCCTTAATAGCAATCAGCCCCAGCATTTT. Based on the CDR3 plus reference TRBV9 and TRBJ1-5, the full variable domain is DSGVTQTPKHLITATGQRVTLRCSPRSGDLSVYWYQQSLDQGLQFLIQYYNGEERAKGNILERFSAQQFPDLHSELNLSSLELGDSALYFCASSVGPRLNSNQPQHFGDGTRLSIL.

V gene TRBV10-3 combines with J gene TRBJ2-7; 11 bases are a match to TRBD2. V dropped 8 bases and J dropped 2; count of bases not matched to a gene: 26. Looked up from germline, CDR1 is ENHRY and CDR2 is SYGVKD. The CDR3 has 21 residues. The CDR3 reads CAIRPHRQGLAGGNRAYEQYF. CDR3 nucleotide sequence: TGTGCCATCCGTCCCCACCGACAGGGGCTAGCGGGAGGCAACCGCGCCTACGAGCAGTACTTC.